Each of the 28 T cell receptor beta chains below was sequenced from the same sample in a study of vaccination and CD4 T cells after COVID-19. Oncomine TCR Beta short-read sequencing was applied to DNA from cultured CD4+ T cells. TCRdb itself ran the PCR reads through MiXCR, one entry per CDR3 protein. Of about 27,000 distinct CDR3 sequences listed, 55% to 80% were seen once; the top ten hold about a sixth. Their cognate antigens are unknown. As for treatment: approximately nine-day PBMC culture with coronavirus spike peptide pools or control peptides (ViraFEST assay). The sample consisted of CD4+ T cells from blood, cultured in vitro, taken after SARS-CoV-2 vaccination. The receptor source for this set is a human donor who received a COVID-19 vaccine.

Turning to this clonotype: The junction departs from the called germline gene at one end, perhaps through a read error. The CDR3 nucleotides read TGTGCAAGCAGGGCCCCCAGGGACAGAGTCGCAACTAATGAAAAACTGTTTTTT. Protein sequence: CASRAPRDRVATNEKLFF. The V call is TRBV27, the J call TRBJ1-4; 7 bases are shared with TRBD1. This CDR3 has 18 amino acids. CDR1 and CDR2 from the germline V gene are MNHEY and SMNVEV (reference sequence). The entire variable domain, with the rest obtained from reference TRBV27 and TRBJ1-4, is as follows: EAQVTQNPRYLITVTGKKLTVTCSQNMNHEYMSWYRQDPGLGLRQIYYSMNVEVTDKGDVPEGYKVSRKEKRNFPLILESPSPNQTSLYFCASRAPRDRVATNEKLFFGSGTQLSVL.

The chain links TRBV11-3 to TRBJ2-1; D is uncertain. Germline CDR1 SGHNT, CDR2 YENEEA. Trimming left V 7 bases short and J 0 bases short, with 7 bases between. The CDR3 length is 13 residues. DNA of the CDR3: TGTGCCAGCACCAAAGCCTCCTACAATGAGCAGTTCTTC. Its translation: CASTKASYNEQFF.

In DNA, the CDR3 is TGTGCCAGCAGTCGGGACAGTACCACCGGGGAGCTGTTTTTT. Translated, it gives CASSRDSTTGELFF. The rearrangement links TRBV7-2 to TRBJ2-2; 7 bases match TRBD1. The J segment lost 4 bases and the V segment lost 6 bases, leaving 5 bases of the junction unmatched. Germline CDR1 reads SGHTA; CDR2 reads FQGNSA. This CDR3 is built from 14 residues.

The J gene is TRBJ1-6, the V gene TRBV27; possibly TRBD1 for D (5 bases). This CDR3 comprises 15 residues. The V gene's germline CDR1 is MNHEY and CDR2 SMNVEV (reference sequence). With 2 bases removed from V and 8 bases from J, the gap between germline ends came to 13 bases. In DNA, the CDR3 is TGTGCCAGCAGTTTAATGGGGGGGAGTCATTCACCCCTCCACTTT. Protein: CASSLMGGSHSPLHF.

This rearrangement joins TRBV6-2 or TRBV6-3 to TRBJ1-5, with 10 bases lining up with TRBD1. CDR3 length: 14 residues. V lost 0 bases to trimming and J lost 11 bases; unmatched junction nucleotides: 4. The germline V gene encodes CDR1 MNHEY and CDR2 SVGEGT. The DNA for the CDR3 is TGTGCCAGCAGTTACTCGCGTGGGACAGGGGCCCAGCATTTT. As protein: CASSYSRGTGAQHF.

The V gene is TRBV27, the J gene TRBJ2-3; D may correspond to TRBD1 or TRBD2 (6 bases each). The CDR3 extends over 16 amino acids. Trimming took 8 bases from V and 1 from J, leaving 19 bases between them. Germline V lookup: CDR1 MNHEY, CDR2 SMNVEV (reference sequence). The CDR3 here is CASRALGGQRTDTQYF. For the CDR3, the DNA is TGTGCCAGCCGGGCTCTGGGAGGACAGCGCACAGATACGCAGTATTTT.

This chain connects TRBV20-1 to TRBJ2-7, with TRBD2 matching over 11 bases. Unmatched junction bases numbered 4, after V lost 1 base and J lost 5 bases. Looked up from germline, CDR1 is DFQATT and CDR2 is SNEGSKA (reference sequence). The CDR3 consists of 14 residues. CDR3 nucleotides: TGCAGTGCTAGAGGCCTAGCGGGGGGAAACGAGCAGTACTTC. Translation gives CSARGLAGGNEQYF.

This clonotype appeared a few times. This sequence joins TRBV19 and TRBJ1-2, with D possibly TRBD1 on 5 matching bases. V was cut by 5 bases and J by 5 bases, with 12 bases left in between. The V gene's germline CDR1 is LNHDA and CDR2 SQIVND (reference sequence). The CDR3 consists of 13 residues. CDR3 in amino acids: CASSSLGGYGYTF. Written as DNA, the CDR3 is TGTGCCAGTAGTTCCTTGGGGGGTTATGGCTACACCTTC.

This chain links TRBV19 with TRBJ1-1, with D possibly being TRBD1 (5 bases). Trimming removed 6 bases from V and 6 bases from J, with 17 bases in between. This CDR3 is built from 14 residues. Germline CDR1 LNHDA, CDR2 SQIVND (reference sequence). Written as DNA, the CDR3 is TGTGCCAGTAGCACAGACAGCGGAGGAGCTGAAGCTTTCTTT. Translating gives CASSTDSGGAEAFF.

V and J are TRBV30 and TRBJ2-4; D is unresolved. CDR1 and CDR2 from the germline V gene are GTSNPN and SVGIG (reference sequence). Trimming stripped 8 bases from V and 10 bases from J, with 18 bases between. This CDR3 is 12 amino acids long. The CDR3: CALSSTGFIQYF. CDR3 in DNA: TGTGCCCTTTCCTCGACTGGTTTTATTCAGTACTTC.

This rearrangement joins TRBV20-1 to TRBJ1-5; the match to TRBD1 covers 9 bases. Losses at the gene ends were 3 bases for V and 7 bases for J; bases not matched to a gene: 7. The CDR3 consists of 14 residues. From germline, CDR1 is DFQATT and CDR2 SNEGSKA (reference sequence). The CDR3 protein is CSASGQGQEQPQHF. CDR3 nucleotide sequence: TGCAGTGCTAGTGGACAGGGGCAGGAACAGCCCCAGCATTTT.

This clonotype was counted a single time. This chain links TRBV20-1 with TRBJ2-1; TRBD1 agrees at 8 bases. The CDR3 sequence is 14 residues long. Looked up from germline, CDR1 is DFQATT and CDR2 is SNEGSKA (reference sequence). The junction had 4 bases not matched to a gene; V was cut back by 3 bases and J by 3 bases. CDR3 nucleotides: TGCAGTGCTAGTGAAGGGACAGGCTACAATGAGCAGTTCTTC. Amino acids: CSASEGTGYNEQFF.

This CDR3 reads CACRLQGFNSPLHF. CDR3 nucleotides: TGTGCCTGTAGACTACAGGGTTTCAATTCACCCCTCCACTTT. This chain links TRBV30 with TRBJ1-6, with a weak D call TRBD1 (6 bases). The V gene's germline CDR1 is GTSNPN and CDR2 SVGIG (reference sequence). The CDR3 is 14 residues long. V lost 6 bases and J lost 7, with 16 bases in between.

The CDR3 loop reads CASSQRAPNTGELFF. For the CDR3, the DNA is TGCGCCAGCAGCCAGCGGGCCCCGAACACCGGGGAGCTGTTTTTT. The chain recombines TRBV5-1 with TRBJ2-2; maybe TRBD2 (6 bases). The CDR3 is 15 amino acids. Germline V CDR1 and CDR2: SGHRS, YFSETQ. The germline V and J ends were trimmed by 4 bases and 0 bases, with 10 bases remaining between them.

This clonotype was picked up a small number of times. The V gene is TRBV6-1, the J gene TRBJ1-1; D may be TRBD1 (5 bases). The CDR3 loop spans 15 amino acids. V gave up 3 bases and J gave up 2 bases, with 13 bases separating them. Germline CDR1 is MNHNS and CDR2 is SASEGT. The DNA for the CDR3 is TGTGCCAGCAGTGATTCATCCAGGGCTAACACTGAAGCTTTCTTT. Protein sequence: CASSDSSRANTEAFF.

The CDR3 here is CATDFPTTDQPQHF. DNA for the CDR3: TGTGCCACCGACTTCCCTACCACCGATCAGCCCCAGCATTTT. The chain recombines TRBV28 with TRBJ1-5, with D hard to call. V was pared by 10 bases and J by 5 bases, with 18 bases between. From germline, CDR1 is MDHEN and CDR2 SYDVKM. The CDR3 is 14 amino acids.

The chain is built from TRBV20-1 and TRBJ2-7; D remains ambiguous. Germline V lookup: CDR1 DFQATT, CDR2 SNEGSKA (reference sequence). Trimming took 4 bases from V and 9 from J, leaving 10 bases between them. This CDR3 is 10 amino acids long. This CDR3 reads CSATRLGQYF. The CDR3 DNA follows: TGCAGTGCTACCCGGTTGGGGCAGTACTTC.

CDR3 DNA sequence: TGCGCCAGCAGTGAGTCGGGGCGCTCAACGCAGTATTTT. Translation gives CASSESGRSTQYF. The chain couples TRBV10-1 to TRBJ2-3, with a possible D match to TRBD1 (5 bases). V shed 0 bases and J shed 9 bases, with 10 bases lying between them. Germline V gives CDR1 WNHNN, CDR2 SYGVQD (reference sequence). CDR3 length equals 13 residues.

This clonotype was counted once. This chain's CDR3 is CATNKGRRRVKVNQPQHF. CDR3 DNA sequence: TGTGCCACCAATAAGGGTAGAAGGAGAGTAAAAGTCAATCAGCCCCAGCATTTT. The chain links TRBV24-1 to TRBJ1-5; no clear D gene. Deletions cut 8 bases from V and 3 bases from J, with 25 bases between. The CDR3 totals 18 residues. The germline V gene has CDR1 KGHDR and CDR2 SFDVKD.

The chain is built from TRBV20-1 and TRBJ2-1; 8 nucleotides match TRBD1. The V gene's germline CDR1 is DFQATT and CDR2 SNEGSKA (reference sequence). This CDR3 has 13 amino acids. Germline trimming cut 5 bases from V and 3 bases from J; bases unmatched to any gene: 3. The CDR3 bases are TGCAGTGCTCCAGGGGGCGGCTACAATGAGCAGTTCTTC. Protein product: CSAPGGGYNEQFF.

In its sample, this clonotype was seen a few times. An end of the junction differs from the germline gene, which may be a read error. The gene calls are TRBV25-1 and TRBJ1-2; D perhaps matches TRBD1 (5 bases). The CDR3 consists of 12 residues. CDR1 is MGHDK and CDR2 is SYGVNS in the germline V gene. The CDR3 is CASSAAGSYVYF. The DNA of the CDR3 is TGTGCCAGCAGTGCGGCAGGGTCGTATGTATACTTC.

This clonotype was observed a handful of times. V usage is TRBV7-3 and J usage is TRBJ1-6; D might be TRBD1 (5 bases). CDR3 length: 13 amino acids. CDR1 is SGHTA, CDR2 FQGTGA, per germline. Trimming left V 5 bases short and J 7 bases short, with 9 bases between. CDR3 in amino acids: CASSRDSNSPLHF. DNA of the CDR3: TGTGCCAGCAGCCGGGACTCGAATTCACCCCTCCACTTT.

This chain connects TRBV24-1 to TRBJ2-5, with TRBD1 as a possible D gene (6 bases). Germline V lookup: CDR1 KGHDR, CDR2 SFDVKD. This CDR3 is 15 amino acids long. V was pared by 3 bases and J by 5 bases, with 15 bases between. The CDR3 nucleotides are TGTGCCACCAGTGATGCTGCAGGGGATCGGGAGACCCAGTACTTC. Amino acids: CATSDAAGDRETQYF.

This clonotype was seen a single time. CDR3: CASSGAEPLRFYNSPLHF. For the CDR3, the DNA is TGTGCCAGCAGTGGCGCAGAACCACTCCGATTCTATAATTCACCCCTCCACTTT. The chain employs TRBV6-1 and TRBJ1-6; no clear D. There are 18 residues in the CDR3. The V end was cut by 4 bases, the J end by 3 bases, with 19 bases between. CDR1 MNHNS and CDR2 SASEGT come from the germline V gene.

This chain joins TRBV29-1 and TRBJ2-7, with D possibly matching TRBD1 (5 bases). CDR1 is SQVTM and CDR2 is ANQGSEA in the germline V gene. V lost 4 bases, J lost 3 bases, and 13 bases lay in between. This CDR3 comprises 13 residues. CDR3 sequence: CSVALGRDYEQYF. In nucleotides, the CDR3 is TGCAGCGTTGCTTTGGGCAGGGACTACGAGCAGTACTTC.

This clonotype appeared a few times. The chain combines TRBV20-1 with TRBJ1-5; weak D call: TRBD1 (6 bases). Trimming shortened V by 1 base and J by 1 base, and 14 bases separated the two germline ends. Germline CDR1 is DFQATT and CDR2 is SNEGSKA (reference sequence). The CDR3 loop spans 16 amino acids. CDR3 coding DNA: TGCAGTGCTAGAGTCGGGGGGCAACTGAGCAATCAGCCCCAGCATTTT. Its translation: CSARVGGQLSNQPQHF.

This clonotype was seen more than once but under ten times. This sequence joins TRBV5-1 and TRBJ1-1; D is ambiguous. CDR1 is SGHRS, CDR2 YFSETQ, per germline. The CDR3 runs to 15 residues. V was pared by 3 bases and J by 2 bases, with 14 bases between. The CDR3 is CASSYRSGVNTEAFF. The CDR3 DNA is TGCGCCAGCAGCTACAGATCCGGGGTCAACACTGAAGCTTTCTTT.

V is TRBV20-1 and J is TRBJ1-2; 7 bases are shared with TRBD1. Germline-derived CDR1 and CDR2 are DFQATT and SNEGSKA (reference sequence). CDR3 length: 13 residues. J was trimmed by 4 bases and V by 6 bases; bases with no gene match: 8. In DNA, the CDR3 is TGCAGTGCCCGGACAGGAGGAAGCTATGGCTACACCTTC. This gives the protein CSARTGGSYGYTF.